This T cell receptor (beta chain) was sequenced for a study of T cell repertoires in cytomegalovirus infection. This clonotype was seen at least ten times. As yet, its antigen is unknown. TCRdb fed the reads into MiXCR, producing one record per CDR3 protein. Here the sample spans fewer than 200,000 distinct CDR3 sequences, about an eighth being singletons. Overall study results and limits: The ex vivo response was dominated by HLA-C-restricted CMV-specific TCR beta clonotypes.

Per the germline V gene, CDR1 is MNHEY and CDR2 is SVGEGT. The CDR3 sequence is 13 residues long. V was trimmed by 6 bases and J by 1 base, leaving 9 bases between them. This chain connects TRBV6-2 or TRBV6-3 to TRBJ1-1; no clear D gene. The clonotype originates from a human donor in good health (CMV status not recorded). Some clones in this sample may be carry-over from other donors' samples. The sample was PBMCs. CDR3 DNA sequence: TGTGCCAGCAGCAAAGACGAGAACACTGAAGCTTTCTTT. Amino acid sequence: CASSKDENTEAFF.